Described below is a single T cell receptor (beta chain) sequence and its context. In the original workflow: From reference gene primer amplification, estimates of nucleated cell counts were derived. The method was immunoSEQ multiplex PCR; TCRdb's version includes in-frame clones alone and lacks a portion of them. D and trimming come from the DNA, and the V and J calls and clone size come from that table. Of about 340,000 clones in the sample, approximately 87% are singletons; the top ten hold just under 6.5%. This specimen belongs to a study of blood T cell repertoires in COVID-19. In the study overall: Researchers got acute and convalescent COVID-19 samples from the United States, Italy and Spain. T cells, B-cell-depleted T cells, or PBMCs supplied cDNA or gDNA.

Seattle's enrolled individuals joined amid active infection and were then monitored longitudinally. The CDR3 contains 14 residues. V lost 3 bases and J 8 bases, leaving 13 bases between the germline ends. CDR1 and CDR2 (germline): SNHLY, FYNNEI. The sequenced sample consisted of peripheral blood. This receptor was identified in a woman between 50 and 59 years old with COVID-19, enrolled during active disease. The genes are TRBV2 and TRBJ1-4, with unresolved D. The DNA of the CDR3 is TGTGCCAGCAGTGACGAGGCGCCGAAGGAAAAACTGTTTTTT. Its protein product is CASSDEAPKEKLFF.